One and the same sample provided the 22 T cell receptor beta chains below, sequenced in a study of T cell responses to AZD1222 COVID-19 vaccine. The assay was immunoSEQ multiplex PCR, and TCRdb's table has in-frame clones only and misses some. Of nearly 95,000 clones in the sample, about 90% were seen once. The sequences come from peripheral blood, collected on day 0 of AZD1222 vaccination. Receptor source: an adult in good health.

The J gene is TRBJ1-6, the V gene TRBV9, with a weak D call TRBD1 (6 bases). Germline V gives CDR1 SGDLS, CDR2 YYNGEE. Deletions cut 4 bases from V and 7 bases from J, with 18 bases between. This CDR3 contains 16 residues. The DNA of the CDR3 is TGTGCCAGCAGCTTGAGGGGGGGGAGCTCCAATTCACCCCTCCACTTT. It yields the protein CASSLRGGSSNSPLHF. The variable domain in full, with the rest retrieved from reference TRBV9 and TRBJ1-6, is DSGVTQTPKHLITATGQRVTLRCSPRSGDLSVYWYQQSLDQGLQFLIQYYNGEERAKGNILERFSAQQFPDLHSELNLSSLELGDSALYFCASSLRGGSSNSPLHFGNGTRLTVT.

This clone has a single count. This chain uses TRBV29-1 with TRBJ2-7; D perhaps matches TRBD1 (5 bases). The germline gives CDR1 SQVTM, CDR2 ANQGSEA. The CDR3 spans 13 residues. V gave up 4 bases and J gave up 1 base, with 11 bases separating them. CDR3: CSVVPRGSYEQYF. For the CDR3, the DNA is TGCAGCGTTGTTCCTAGGGGTTCCTACGAGCAGTACTTC.

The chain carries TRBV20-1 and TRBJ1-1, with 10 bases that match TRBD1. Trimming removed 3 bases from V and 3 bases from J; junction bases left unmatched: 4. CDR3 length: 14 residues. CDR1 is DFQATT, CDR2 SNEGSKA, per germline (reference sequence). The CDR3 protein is CSASRDRGHTEAFF. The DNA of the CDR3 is TGCAGTGCTAGTCGCGACAGGGGGCACACTGAAGCTTTCTTT.

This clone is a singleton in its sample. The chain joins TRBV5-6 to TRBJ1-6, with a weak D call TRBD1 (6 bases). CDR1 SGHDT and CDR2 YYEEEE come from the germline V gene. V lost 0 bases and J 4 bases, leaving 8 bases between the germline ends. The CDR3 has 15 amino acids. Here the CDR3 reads CASSLGTAYNSPLHF. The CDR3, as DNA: TGTGCCAGCAGCTTGGGGACAGCTTATAATTCACCCCTCCACTTT.

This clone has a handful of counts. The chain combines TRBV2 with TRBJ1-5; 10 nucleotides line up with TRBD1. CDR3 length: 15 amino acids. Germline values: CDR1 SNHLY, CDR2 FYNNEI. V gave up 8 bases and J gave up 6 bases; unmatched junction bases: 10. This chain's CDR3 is CASGIRQGARQPQHF. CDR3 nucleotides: TGTGCCAGCGGGATACGACAGGGGGCTCGTCAGCCCCAGCATTTT.

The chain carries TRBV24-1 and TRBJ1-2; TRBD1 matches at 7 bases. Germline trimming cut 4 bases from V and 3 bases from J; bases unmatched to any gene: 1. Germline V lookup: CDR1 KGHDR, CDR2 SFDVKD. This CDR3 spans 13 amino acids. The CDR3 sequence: CATSDGTDYGYTF. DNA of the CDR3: TGTGCCACCAGTGACGGGACAGACTATGGCTACACCTTC.

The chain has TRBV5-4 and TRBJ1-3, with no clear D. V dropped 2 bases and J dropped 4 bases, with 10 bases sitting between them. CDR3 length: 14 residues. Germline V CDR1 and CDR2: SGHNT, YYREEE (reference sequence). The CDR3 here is CASSFAGRGNTIYF. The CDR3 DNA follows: TGTGCCAGCAGCTTCGCCGGACGGGGAAACACCATATATTTT.

The CDR3 loop reads CATRTSGETQYF. The CDR3 DNA reads as TGTGCCACGCGGACTAGCGGAGAGACCCAGTACTTC. This rearrangement joins TRBV2 to TRBJ2-5, with 10 positions matching TRBD2. The CDR3 length is 12 residues. The J segment lost 4 bases and the V segment lost 10 bases, leaving 3 bases of the junction unmatched. Germline CDR1 and CDR2: SNHLY and FYNNEI.

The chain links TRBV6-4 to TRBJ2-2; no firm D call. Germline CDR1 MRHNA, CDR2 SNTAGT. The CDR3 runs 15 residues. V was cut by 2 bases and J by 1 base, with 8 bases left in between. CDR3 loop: CASSDKGRNTGELFF. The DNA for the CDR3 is TGTGCCAGCAGTGACAAGGGCCGGAACACCGGGGAGCTGTTTTTT.

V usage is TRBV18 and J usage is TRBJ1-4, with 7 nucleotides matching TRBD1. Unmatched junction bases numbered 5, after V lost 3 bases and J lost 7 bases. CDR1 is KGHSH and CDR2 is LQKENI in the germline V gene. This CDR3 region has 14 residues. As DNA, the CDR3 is TGTGCCAGCTCACCCGGGGGACAGACTGAAAAACTGTTTTTT. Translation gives CASSPGGQTEKLFF.

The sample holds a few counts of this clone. CDR3 in amino acids: CASSPLTGGETQYF. The CDR3 DNA reads as TGTGCCAGCAGCCCTTTGACAGGGGGCGAGACCCAGTACTTC. The chain joins TRBV7-9 to TRBJ2-5; 10 bases are shared with TRBD1. Per the germline V gene, CDR1 is SEHNR and CDR2 is FQNEAQ (reference sequence). This CDR3 is 14 amino acids long. Trimming took 5 bases from V and 5 from J; bases not matched to a gene: 5.

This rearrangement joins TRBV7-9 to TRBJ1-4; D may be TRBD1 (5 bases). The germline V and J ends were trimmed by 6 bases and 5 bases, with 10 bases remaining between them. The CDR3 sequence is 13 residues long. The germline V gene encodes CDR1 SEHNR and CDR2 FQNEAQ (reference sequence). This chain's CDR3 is CASRGDPNEKLFF. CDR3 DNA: TGTGCCAGCAGGGGGGACCCGAATGAAAAACTGTTTTTT.

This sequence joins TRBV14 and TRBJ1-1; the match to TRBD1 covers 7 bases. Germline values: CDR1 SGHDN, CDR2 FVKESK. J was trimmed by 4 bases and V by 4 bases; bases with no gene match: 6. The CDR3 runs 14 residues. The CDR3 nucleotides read TGTGCCAGCAGCCGGGACAGAGGTGGCACTGAAGCTTTCTTT. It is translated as CASSRDRGGTEAFF.

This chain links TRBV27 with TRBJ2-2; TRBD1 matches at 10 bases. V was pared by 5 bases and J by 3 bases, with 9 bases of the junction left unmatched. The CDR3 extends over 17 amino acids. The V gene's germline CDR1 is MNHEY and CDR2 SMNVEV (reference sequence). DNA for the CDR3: TGTGCCAGCAGTACCCCACGGGACAGGGGACACACCGGGGAGCTGTTTTTT. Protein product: CASSTPRDRGHTGELFF.

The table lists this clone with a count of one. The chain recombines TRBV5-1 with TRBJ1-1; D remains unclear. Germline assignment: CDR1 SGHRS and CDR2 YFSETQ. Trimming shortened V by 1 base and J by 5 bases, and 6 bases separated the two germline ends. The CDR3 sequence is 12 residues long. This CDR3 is CASSLLGTEAFF. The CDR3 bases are TGCGCCAGCAGCTTGTTGGGTACTGAAGCTTTCTTT.

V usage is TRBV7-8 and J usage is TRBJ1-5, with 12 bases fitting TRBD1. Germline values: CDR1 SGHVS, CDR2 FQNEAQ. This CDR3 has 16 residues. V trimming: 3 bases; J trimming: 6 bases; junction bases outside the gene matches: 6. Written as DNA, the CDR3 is TGTGCCAGCAGCTTGCCCTGGGACAGGGGGCGTCAGCCCCAGCATTTT. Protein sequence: CASSLPWDRGRQPQHF.

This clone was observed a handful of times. The CDR3 is CASSEREGGNQPQHF. CDR3 DNA sequence: TGTGCCAGCAGTGAACGGGAGGGGGGCAATCAGCCCCAGCATTTT. This chain uses TRBV2 with TRBJ1-5; TRBD1 might be the D (6 bases). From germline, CDR1 is SNHLY and CDR2 FYNNEI. V was trimmed by 2 bases and J by 2 bases, leaving 10 bases between them. The CDR3 extends over 15 amino acids.

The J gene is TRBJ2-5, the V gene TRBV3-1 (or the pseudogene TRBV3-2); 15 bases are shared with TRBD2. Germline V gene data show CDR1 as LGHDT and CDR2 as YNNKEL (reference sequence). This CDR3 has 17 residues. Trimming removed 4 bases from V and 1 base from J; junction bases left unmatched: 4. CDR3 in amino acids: CASSPGLAGGSQETQYF. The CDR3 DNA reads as TGTGCCAGCAGCCCGGGACTAGCGGGGGGATCCCAAGAGACCCAGTACTTC.

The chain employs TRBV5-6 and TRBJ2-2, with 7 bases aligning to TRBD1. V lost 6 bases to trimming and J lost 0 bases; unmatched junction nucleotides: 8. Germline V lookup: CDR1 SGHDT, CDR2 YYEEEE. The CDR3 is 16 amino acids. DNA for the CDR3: TGTGCCAGCACCAAACCGGGACAGACGAACACCGGGGAGCTGTTTTTT. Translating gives CASTKPGQTNTGELFF.

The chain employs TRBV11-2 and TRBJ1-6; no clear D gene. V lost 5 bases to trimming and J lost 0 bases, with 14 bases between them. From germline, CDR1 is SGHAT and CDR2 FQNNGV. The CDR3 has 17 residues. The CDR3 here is CASSLVRVSSYNSPLHF. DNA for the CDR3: TGTGCCAGCAGCCTGGTGAGAGTAAGCTCCTATAATTCACCCCTCCACTTT.

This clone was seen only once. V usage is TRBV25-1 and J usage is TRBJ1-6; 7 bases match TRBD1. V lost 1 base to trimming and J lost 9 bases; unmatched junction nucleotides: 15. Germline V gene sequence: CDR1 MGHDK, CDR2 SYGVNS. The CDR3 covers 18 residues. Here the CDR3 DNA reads TGTGCCAGCAGTGAATGGGCGGCAGGGGGAAGCGGGGGTTCACCCCTCCACTTT. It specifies CASSEWAAGGSGGSPLHF.

CDR3 region: CASSQDRGQGRLNTGELFF. CDR3 in DNA: TGCGCCAGCAGCCAAGATCGGGGGCAGGGGAGATTGAACACCGGGGAGCTGTTTTTT. The rearrangement joins TRBV4-1 to TRBJ2-2; perhaps D is TRBD1 or TRBD2 (6 bases each). The V end lost 0 bases, the J end lost 1 base, and 18 bases lay between the germline ends. Germline lookup yields CDR1 MGHRA and CDR2 YSYEKL. This CDR3 comprises 19 residues.